This T cell receptor (beta chain) comes out of a study of blood T cell repertoires in COVID-19. Study-level background: PBMCs, B-cell-depleted T cells, or T cells provided the cDNA or gDNA that made up the material.

Under the authors' procedure: Amplified reference gene primers provided the basis for estimating nucleated cell counts. The method was immunoSEQ multiplex PCR; TCRdb's version includes in-frame clones alone and lacks a portion of them. That table gives V, J and clone size, and the DNA gave D and trimming. The table includes fewer than 300,000 clones, around 89% detected once. Participants were aged 18 to 89 years from around 25 US areas. Germline CDR1 SGHVS, CDR2 FNYEAQ. Trimming removed 1 base from V and 5 bases from J; junction bases left unmatched: 7. The CDR3 consists of 15 residues. This receptor was taken from a woman aged 35 to 49 with acute COVID-19. The sequencing sample was made of PBMCs or T cells enriched from blood (not recorded which). The J gene is TRBJ1-2, the V gene TRBV7-6; 7 positions agree with TRBD1. The chain's CDR3 is CASSLDGTESYGYTF. In DNA, the CDR3 is TGTGCCAGCAGCTTAGACGGGACAGAAAGTTATGGCTACACCTTC.